The 8 T cell receptor beta chains listed next were all sequenced from one sample in a study of cytomegalovirus exposure and HLA in healthy donors. The PCR was carried out with 60 Vbeta primers and 13 Jbeta primers. The protocol was immunoSEQ multiplex PCR, while the TCRdb copy is restricted to in-frame clones and leaves out a portion. The sample records some 200,000 clones, 70% to 80% being singletons. Input material: PBMCs. The receptors come from a male donor in good health and CMV-seropositive.

This sequence joins TRBV12-5 and TRBJ2-7, with unresolved D. The CDR3 is 13 amino acids. The germline CDR1 and CDR2 sequences are LGHNT and FRNRAP. V lost 2 bases, J lost 4 bases, and 9 bases lay in between. CDR3 in amino acids: CASGLFGSYEQYF. The CDR3 DNA follows: TGTGCTAGTGGTTTGTTCGGGTCATACGAGCAGTACTTC. Filled out from reference TRBV12-5 and TRBJ2-7, the complete variable domain reads DARVTQTPRHKVTEMGQEVTMRCQPILGHNTVFWYRQTMMQGLELLAYFRNRAPLDDSGMPKDRFSAEMPDATLATLKIQPSEPRDSAVYFCASGLFGSYEQYFGPGTRLTVT.

The sample holds a few counts of this clone. The chain carries TRBV9 and TRBJ2-2; D not certain. The V gene's germline CDR1 is SGDLS and CDR2 YYNGEE. CDR3 length equals 13 residues. Trimming pared 1 base from V and 3 bases from J, leaving 4 bases between. This CDR3 reads CASSVLDTGELFF. CDR3 nucleotide sequence: TGTGCCAGCAGCGTACTCGACACCGGGGAGCTGTTTTTT.

The V and J genes are TRBV5-4 and TRBJ2-3, with TRBD2 matching 10 bases. The CDR3 is 17 amino acids. V gave up 7 bases and J gave up 0 bases; unmatched junction bases: 11. Germline CDR1 and CDR2: SGHNT and YYREEE (reference sequence). CDR3 region: CASVRFSGGRSTDTQYF. CDR3 nucleotide sequence: TGTGCCAGCGTCCGGTTTAGCGGGGGGCGTAGCACAGATACGCAGTATTTT.

The rearrangement uses TRBV15 and TRBJ2-5; 14 nucleotides agree with TRBD2. J was trimmed by 2 bases and V by 8 bases; bases with no gene match: 4. Germline V CDR1 and CDR2: LNHNV, YYDKDF (reference sequence). This CDR3 is built from 15 residues. Written as DNA, the CDR3 is TGTGCCACCGCGACTAGCGGGAGGGAACAAGAGACCCAGTACTTC. Amino acid sequence: CATATSGREQETQYF.

The chain has TRBV7-9 and TRBJ2-7; D might be TRBD1 (5 bases). The CDR3 runs 15 residues. CDR1 SEHNR and CDR2 FQNEAQ come from the germline V gene (reference sequence). V lost 7 bases, J lost 4 bases, and 20 bases lay in between. The CDR3 DNA follows: TGTGCCAGCATCCCAGACAACTCACCAGGGTACGAGCAGTACTTC. Translation gives CASIPDNSPGYEQYF.

CDR3 protein: CAISERGSSGNTIYF. The CDR3 DNA reads as TGTGCCATCAGTGAGAGGGGGAGTTCTGGAAACACCATATATTTT. The chain is built from TRBV10-3 and TRBJ1-3, with TRBD1 as a possible D gene (6 bases). V was cut by 2 bases and J by 1 base, with 9 bases left in between. This CDR3 comprises 15 residues. Germline assignment: CDR1 ENHRY and CDR2 SYGVKD.

V and J are TRBV5-4 and TRBJ2-1; possible D gene TRBD2, 6 bases. Germline V gene lookup returns CDR1 SGHNT and CDR2 YYREEE (reference sequence). V was cut by 4 bases and J by 3 bases, with 8 bases left in between. The CDR3 has 13 amino acids. The CDR3 DNA follows: TGTGCCAGCAGCGTGCGGGGCTACAATGAGCAGTTCTTC. Translation gives CASSVRGYNEQFF.

This clone has only one observation. The sample has other DNA sequences that encode this CDR3 too. The genes are TRBV5-1 and TRBJ2-3, with TRBD2 as a possible D gene (7 bases). Germline lookup yields CDR1 SGHRS and CDR2 YFSETQ. Trimming stripped 4 bases from V and 6 bases from J, with 21 bases between. This CDR3 has 16 amino acids. This CDR3 is CASSSKQGGIADTQYF. The CDR3 bases are TGCGCCAGCAGCAGCAAACAGGGAGGGATAGCGGATACGCAGTATTTT.